This T cell receptor (beta chain) was observed in a study of beta chain features in type 1 diabetes. After removal of 5 bases from V and 1 base from J, the junction contained 2 bases not matched to a gene. Germline assignment: CDR1 SGHTA and CDR2 FQGTGA. This CDR3 is built from 14 residues. Sequencing targeted expressed TCRB transcripts, as all isolated RNA had been reverse transcribed. Sequencing was performed with immunoSEQ multiplex PCR; in TCRdb, only in-frame clones are kept and a portion is missing. This sample carries approximately 400,000 clones, roughly 16% of them seen once, and the ten largest clones take under 0.02%. This clone has only a few counts. A CD45RO/CCR7/CD25/CD127/CD95/CD27 panel sorted naive, central memory, regulatory and stem cell-like memory CD4+ cells.

The V call is TRBV7-3, the J call TRBJ2-1; 7 nucleotides match TRBD1. Sequencing was performed on naive CD4+ T cells from blood. The clonotype comes from a woman younger than 30 in good health. The CDR3 coding sequence is TGTGCCAGCAGCACAGGGGATTCCTACAATGAGCAGTTCTTC. Protein product: CASSTGDSYNEQFF.